This TCR beta chain was sequenced for a study of beta chain features in type 1 diabetes. Across the whole study: The samples had 85 million to 140 million sorted cells examined in all. Whole-study findings and limits: Since sequencing was performed on cDNA, cells with high TCR expression could be over-represented. The naive, central memory and Treg TCRB repertoires looked more alike in patients than they did in healthy donors. Shortening of TCRB CDR3s, moderate but significant, appeared in all four CD4+ subsets of Type 1 diabetes patients. Type 1 diabetes patients had VDJ junctions that carried fewer insertions and more deletions.

For this clone: The antigen is unknown.

Since all of the isolated RNA was reverse transcribed, expressed TCRB transcripts were what got sequenced. Measured with immunoSEQ multiplex PCR; TCRdb has only the in-frame clones, and not every one. The top ten hold approximately 0.039% of the sample, which has hundreds of thousands of clones, about an eighth seen once. CDR1 and CDR2 from the germline V gene are SGHRS and YFSETQ. The CDR3 loop spans 15 amino acids. The ends were cut back, 1 base at V and 2 bases at J, with 10 bases in the middle. The rearrangement links TRBV5-1 to TRBJ2-1; no firm D call. This sequence was found in a man between 18 and 35 years old with type 1 diabetes. Sample: naive CD4+ T cells from blood. The CDR3 DNA reads TGCGCCAGCAGCTTGTGGCAGGACCCCTACAATGAGCAGTTCTTC. Its protein is CASSLWQDPYNEQFF.